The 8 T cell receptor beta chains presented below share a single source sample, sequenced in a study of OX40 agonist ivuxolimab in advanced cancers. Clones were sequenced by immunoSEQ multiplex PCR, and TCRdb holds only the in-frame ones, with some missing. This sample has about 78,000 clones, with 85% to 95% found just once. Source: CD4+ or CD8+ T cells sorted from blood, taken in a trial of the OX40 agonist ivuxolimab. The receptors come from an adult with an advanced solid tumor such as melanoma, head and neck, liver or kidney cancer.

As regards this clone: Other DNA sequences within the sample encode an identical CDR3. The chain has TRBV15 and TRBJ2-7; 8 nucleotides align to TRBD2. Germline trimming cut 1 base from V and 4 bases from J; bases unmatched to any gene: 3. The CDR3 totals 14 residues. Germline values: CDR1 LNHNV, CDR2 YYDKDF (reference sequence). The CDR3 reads CATSRAGGPYEQYF. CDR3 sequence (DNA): TGTGCCACCAGCAGAGCGGGGGGGCCTTACGAGCAGTACTTC.

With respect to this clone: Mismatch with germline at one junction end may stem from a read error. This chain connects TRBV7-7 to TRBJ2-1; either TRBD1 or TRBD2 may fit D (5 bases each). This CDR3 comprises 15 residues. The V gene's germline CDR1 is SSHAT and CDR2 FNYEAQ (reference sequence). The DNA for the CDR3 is TGTGCTAGCAGCCCTCCCGGGACCTATGTCGATGAGCAGTTCTTC. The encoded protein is CASSPPGTYVDEQFF.

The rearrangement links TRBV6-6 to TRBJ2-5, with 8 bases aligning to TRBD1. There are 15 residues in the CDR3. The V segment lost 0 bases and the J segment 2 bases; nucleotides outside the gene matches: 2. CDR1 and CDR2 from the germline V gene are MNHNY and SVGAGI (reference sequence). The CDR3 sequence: CASSYSGQGQETQYF. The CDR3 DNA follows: TGTGCCAGCAGTTACTCCGGACAGGGACAAGAGACCCAGTACTTC.

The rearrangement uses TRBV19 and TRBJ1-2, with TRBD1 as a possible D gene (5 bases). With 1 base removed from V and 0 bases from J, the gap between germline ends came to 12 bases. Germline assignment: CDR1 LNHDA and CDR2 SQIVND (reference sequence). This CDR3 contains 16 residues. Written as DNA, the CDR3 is TGTGCCAGTAGTATAGGAGGACACTCAGCTAACTATGGCTACACCTTC. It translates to CASSIGGHSANYGYTF. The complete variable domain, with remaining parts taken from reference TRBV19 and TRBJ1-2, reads DGGITQSPKYLFRKEGQNVTLSCEQNLNHDAMYWYRQDPGQGLRLIYYSQIVNDFQKGDIAEGYSVSREKKESFPLTVTSAQKNPTAFYLCASSIGGHSANYGYTFGSGTRLTVV.

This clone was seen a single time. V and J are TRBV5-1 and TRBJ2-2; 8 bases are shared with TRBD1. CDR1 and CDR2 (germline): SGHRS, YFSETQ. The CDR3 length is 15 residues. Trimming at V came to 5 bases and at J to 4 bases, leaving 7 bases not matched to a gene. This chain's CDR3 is CASSTPGQVTGELFF. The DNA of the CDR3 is TGCGCCAGCAGTACTCCGGGACAGGTCACCGGGGAGCTGTTTTTT.

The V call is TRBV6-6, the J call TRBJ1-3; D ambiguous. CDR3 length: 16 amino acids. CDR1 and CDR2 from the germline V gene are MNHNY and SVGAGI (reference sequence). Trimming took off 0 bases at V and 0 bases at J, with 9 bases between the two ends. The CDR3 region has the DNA TGTGCCAGCAGTTACTCGAGGGTAGCCTCTGGAAACACCATATATTTT. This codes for CASSYSRVASGNTIYF.

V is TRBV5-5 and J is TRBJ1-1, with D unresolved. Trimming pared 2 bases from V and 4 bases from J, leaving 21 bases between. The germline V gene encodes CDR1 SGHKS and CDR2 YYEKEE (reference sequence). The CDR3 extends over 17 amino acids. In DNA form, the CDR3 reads TGTGCCAGCAGCTTCGTTTTAACGGAGGACCTCCTCACTGAAGCTTTCTTT. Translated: CASSFVLTEDLLTEAFF.

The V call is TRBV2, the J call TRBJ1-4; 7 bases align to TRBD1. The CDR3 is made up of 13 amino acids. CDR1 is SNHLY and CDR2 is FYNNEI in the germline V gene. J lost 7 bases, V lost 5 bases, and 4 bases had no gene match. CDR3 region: CASSPQGVEKLFF. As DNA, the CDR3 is TGTGCCAGCAGTCCCCAGGGGGTTGAAAAACTGTTTTTT.